This T cell receptor beta chain was retrieved from a study of cytomegalovirus exposure and HLA in healthy donors. Broader study findings: Later analysis associated a missense DCLRE1C variant with TCR beta V- and J-gene trimming. In a later analysis, several top co-occurrence clusters appeared linked to parvovirus B19, influenza, CMV and Epstein-Barr virus.

Primers: 60 Vbeta forward and 13 Jbeta reverse. Authors' methods: In a later analysis, roughly 11 million of some 80 million unique beta chains occurred in at least two donors. Sequenced by immunoSEQ multiplex PCR; TCRdb stores in-frame clones only, minus some. Clonal size and the V and J genes are those of that table, whereas D and trimming came from the DNA. In the table there are 130,000 to 150,000 clones, about 80% of which are singletons. Germline CDR1 reads MNHEY; CDR2 reads SMNVEV (reference sequence). With 6 bases clipped from V and 4 bases from J, the junction kept 6 bases outside the gene matches. The CDR3 consists of 13 residues. As concerns this clone: The antigen is unknown.

The sequenced material came from PBMCs. The sequence was collected from a woman between 55 and 75 years old in good health and CMV-seropositive. The gene calls are TRBV27 and TRBJ2-7; TRBD1 matches 7 bases. Here the CDR3 reads CASSFNRGYEQYF. The CDR3 region has the DNA TGTGCCAGCAGCTTTAACAGGGGTTACGAGCAGTACTTC.